One and the same sample provided the 9 T cell receptor beta chains below, sequenced in a study of shared clonotypes between healthy human individuals. The method was immunoSEQ multiplex PCR; TCRdb's version includes in-frame clones alone and lacks a portion of them. The table lists about 640,000 clones, about three quarters of them singletons. What was sequenced was memory CD4+ T cells sorted from blood. The sample's subset: CD45RA-negative fraction. These receptors were collected from a woman in her twenties or thirties in good health.

The chain has TRBV6-1 and TRBJ1-4; 8 bases are a match to TRBD1. Trimming took 4 bases from V and 7 from J; bases not matched to a gene: 5. Per germline, CDR1 MNHNS and CDR2 SASEGT. CDR3 length: 14 amino acids. The CDR3 loop reads CASSVDRGVEKLFF. CDR3 nucleotide sequence: TGTGCCAGCAGTGTCGACAGGGGCGTTGAAAAACTGTTTTTT.

The gene calls are TRBV15 and TRBJ2-1; 8 bases map to TRBD2. The V gene end was trimmed by 0 bases and the J gene end by 7 bases; junction bases not matched to a gene: 2. The CDR3 length is 14 residues. The germline V gene has CDR1 LNHNV and CDR2 YYDKDF (reference sequence). CDR3 sequence reads: CATSRDPGGNEQFF. DNA for the CDR3: TGTGCCACCAGCAGAGATCCGGGGGGGAATGAGCAGTTCTTC.

At least ten counts were recorded for this clone. The CDR3 nucleotides are TGTGCCAGCACCTATTCCCCCGGGACGGCTAACTATGGCTACACCTTC. It is translated as CASTYSPGTANYGYTF. This rearrangement joins TRBV18 to TRBJ1-2; tentatively, D is TRBD1 (5 bases). V was shortened by 8 bases and J by 0 bases, with 19 bases between the two germline ends. Per the germline V gene, CDR1 is KGHSH and CDR2 is LQKENI. The CDR3 is 16 residues long.

The J gene is TRBJ2-7, the V gene TRBV4-1; a weak D match, TRBD2 (6 bases). CDR1 is MGHRA, CDR2 YSYEKL, per germline. The CDR3 covers 15 residues. With 0 bases removed from V and 2 bases from J, the gap between germline ends came to 11 bases. DNA of the CDR3: TGCGCCAGCAGCCAAGAGCGGGACGGTCCCTACGAGCAGTACTTC. It translates to CASSQERDGPYEQYF.

The chain couples TRBV28 to TRBJ1-4; D is possibly TRBD1 (5 bases). The CDR3 totals 14 residues. Germline lookup yields CDR1 MDHEN and CDR2 SYDVKM. Trimming pared 7 bases from V and 8 bases from J, leaving 17 bases between. CDR3 sequence reads: CASTVSGGSEKLFF. For the CDR3, the DNA is TGTGCCAGCACGGTCTCCGGGGGTTCAGAAAAACTGTTTTTT.

The V call is TRBV19, the J call TRBJ2-7; D not certain. This CDR3 region has 14 residues. The germline V gene has CDR1 LNHDA and CDR2 SQIVND (reference sequence). V lost 6 bases, J lost 2 bases, and 14 bases lay in between. The CDR3 reads CASSPAGLTYEQYF. The CDR3 DNA sequence: TGTGCCAGTAGCCCTGCCGGTCTGACCTACGAGCAGTACTTC.

This clone has ten or more counts. This chain uses TRBV6-5 with TRBJ1-2; D not resolved. Deletions cut 2 bases from V and 8 bases from J, with 15 bases between. Germline CDR1 is MNHEY and CDR2 is SVGAGI. The CDR3 runs to 14 residues. CDR3 nucleotide sequence: TGTGCCAGCAGTTACGATTTTAAACGGTACGGCTACACCTTC. As protein: CASSYDFKRYGYTF.

The chain couples TRBV6-6 to TRBJ2-7; maybe TRBD2 (5 bases). V lost 4 bases and J 0 bases, leaving 10 bases between the germline ends. From germline, CDR1 is MNHNY and CDR2 SVGAGI (reference sequence). The CDR3 is 14 amino acids. The DNA for the CDR3 is TGTGCCAGCAGTTTAAGCGGCAGCTCCTACGAGCAGTACTTC. Its translation: CASSLSGSSYEQYF.

The V and J genes are TRBV27 and TRBJ2-2; tentative D call: TRBD1 (6 bases). Germline values: CDR1 MNHEY, CDR2 SMNVEV (reference sequence). Trimming cost V 7 bases and J 5 bases, with 20 bases left between them. CDR3 length: 16 amino acids. The CDR3 DNA follows: TGTGCCAGCAAAGGATCGAGGACAGAACCAACCGGGGAGCTGTTTTTT. This sequence encodes CASKGSRTEPTGELFF.